The 8 T cell receptor beta chains below were found in one sample sequenced in a study of breast tumors, draining lymph nodes, adjacent tissues. MiXCR, applied by TCRdb to the multiplex PCR reads, yields one record per CDR3 protein. The sample lists roughly 260,000 distinct CDR3 sequences, roughly 31% occurring once. Samples came from axillary lymph nodes draining the breast cancer. Sequencing was done on a sample of axillary lymph node tissue. The receptors derive from a female donor with breast cancer. Some clones in this sample may be carry-over from other donors' samples.

The count of this clonotype is one. J is TRBJ2-5 and V is TRBV7-2; TRBD2 aligns across 13 bases. V was clipped by 1 base and J by 4 bases; unmatched bases: 3. CDR3 length equals 16 residues. CDR1 is SGHTA and CDR2 is FQGNSA in the germline V gene. CDR3 in DNA: TGTGCCAGCAGCTTAGGACTAGCGGGAGGTGTAGAGACCCAGTACTTC. Translated, it gives CASSLGLAGGVETQYF.

Remarks on this clonotype: A much larger clone is a single base away; this may be a read error. The gene calls are TRBV6-5 and TRBJ2-7, with 8 bases fitting TRBD1. V was pared by 6 bases and J by 3 bases, with 7 bases of the junction left unmatched. Germline assignment: CDR1 MNHEY and CDR2 SVGAGI. This CDR3 spans 14 amino acids. The CDR3 coding sequence is TGTGCCAGCAGCCGGACAGGGACCGTCTACGAGCAGTACTTC. It specifies CASSRTGTVYEQYF.

This clonotype was counted at least ten times. The V and J genes are TRBV19 and TRBJ2-7, with D possibly being TRBD1 or TRBD2 (6 bases each). The germline CDR1 and CDR2 sequences are LNHDA and SQIVND (reference sequence). The germline V and J ends were trimmed by 9 bases and 3 bases, with 24 bases remaining between them. The CDR3 totals 16 residues. CDR3 sequence reads: CASAQAGGFWSYEQYF. CDR3 in DNA: TGTGCCAGCGCTCAGGCCGGGGGCTTCTGGAGCTACGAGCAGTACTTC. The whole variable domain, filled in from reference TRBV19 and TRBJ2-7, reads DGGITQSPKYLFRKEGQNVTLSCEQNLNHDAMYWYRQDPGQGLRLIYYSQIVNDFQKGDIAEGYSVSREKKESFPLTVTSAQKNPTAFYLCASAQAGGFWSYEQYFGPGTRLTVT.

The sample holds many counts of this clonotype. The rearrangement joins TRBV7-9 to TRBJ1-4; D not resolved. The CDR3 has 14 amino acids. Germline assignment: CDR1 SEHNR and CDR2 FQNEAQ (reference sequence). V shed 2 bases and J shed 3 bases, with 7 bases lying between them. The CDR3, as DNA: TGTGCCAGCAGCTTACGTGCTGCTAATGAAAAACTGTTTTTT. Translated, it gives CASSLRAANEKLFF.

Concerning this clonotype: A much larger clonotype is one base distant, so this may be a read error. This chain uses TRBV6-1 with TRBJ1-2; tentative D call: TRBD1 (5 bases). V was shortened by 5 bases and J by 7 bases, with 17 bases between the two germline ends. The CDR3 covers 14 residues. Germline CDR1 is MNHNS and CDR2 is SASEGT. As DNA, the CDR3 is TGTGCCAGCAGTCAATTTGGGGACCGGGGTGGCTACACCTTC. The encoded protein is CASSQFGDRGGYTF.

As for this clonotype: A much larger clone sits a single nucleotide away, making a read error possible. The chain uses TRBV2 and TRBJ1-3; D call uncertain. The CDR3 is 15 amino acids. Trimming shortened V by 5 bases and J by 5 bases, and 16 bases separated the two germline ends. Per the germline V gene, CDR1 is SNHLY and CDR2 is FYNNEI. The chain's CDR3 is CASSLHLDSRNTIYF. As DNA, the CDR3 is TGTGCCAGCAGTTTACATCTAGATTCGAGAAACACCATATATTTT.

V gene TRBV5-4 combines with J gene TRBJ2-7; TRBD1 aligns across 7 bases. V shed 0 bases, J shed 0 bases, and the junction held 3 bases outside the gene matches. The germline CDR1 and CDR2 sequences are SGHNT and YYREEE (reference sequence). The CDR3 is made up of 15 amino acids. The DNA for the CDR3 is TGTGCCAGCAGCTTGGAACCAGGGGGCTCCTACGAGCAGTACTTC. Translation gives CASSLEPGGSYEQYF.

This clonotype was counted many times. V and J are TRBV19 and TRBJ1-2; D is ambiguous. CDR3 length equals 14 residues. V lost 2 bases and J 0 bases, leaving 7 bases between the germline ends. The germline CDR1 and CDR2 sequences are LNHDA and SQIVND (reference sequence). CDR3 region: CASSISLSNYGYTF. The CDR3 nucleotides read TGTGCCAGTAGTATATCACTGTCTAACTATGGCTACACCTTC. Full variable domain (remainder filled in from reference TRBV19 and TRBJ1-2): DGGITQSPKYLFRKEGQNVTLSCEQNLNHDAMYWYRQDPGQGLRLIYYSQIVNDFQKGDIAEGYSVSREKKESFPLTVTSAQKNPTAFYLCASSISLSNYGYTFGSGTRLTVV.